The TCR beta chain described here comes from a study of T-cell reconstitution after alpha-beta-depleted transplantation in children. General study results and limits: At one year after transplant, newly produced T cells mostly accounted for T-cell counts and diversity.

Unique molecular identifiers were used to barcode this TCRbeta library. TCRdb passed the PCR reads through MiXCR, listing each CDR3 protein once. In the table there are about 90,000 distinct CDR3 sequences, around a sixth of which are singletons. This clonotype was counted only a few times. Its target is unknown. V lost 10 bases to trimming and J lost 2 bases, with 17 bases between them. Germline CDR1 reads MNHNS; CDR2 reads SASEGT. CDR3 length: 15 amino acids. The receptor's source is a male patient aged 2-10 years who had a stem cell transplant for acute lymphoblastic leukemia, so the T cells may come from the graft donor. J is TRBJ2-2 and V is TRBV6-1; D is perhaps TRBD2 (6 bases). The sequences come from PBMCs, mostly from graft donor cells, collected 180 days after TCRalphabeta/CD19-depleted stem cell transplant. Written as DNA, the CDR3 is TGTGCCACCAGACCGACGCGGGGAAACACCGGGGAGCTGTTTTTT. Translated: CATRPTRGNTGELFF.